Presented here are 7 T cell receptor beta chains from one specimen sequenced in a study of T cell responses to AZD1222 COVID-19 vaccine. Some clones are missing from TCRdb's copy, which holds only in-frame ones; the method was immunoSEQ multiplex PCR. The repertoire holds some 200,000 clones, approximately 94% seen once, with around 1% in the top ten. Sequencing was performed on peripheral blood, taken 28 days after the second AZD1222 dose. The receptors derive from an adult who received the AZD1222 COVID-19 vaccine.

The chain combines TRBV7-9 with TRBJ1-4; D is uncertain. Between the trimmed V and J ends, which lost 3 bases and 3 bases, there was a span of 11 bases. The CDR3 totals 15 residues. The germline V gene encodes CDR1 SEHNR and CDR2 FQNEAQ (reference sequence). CDR3 DNA sequence: TGTGCCAGCAGCTTCGGGGAGGGCTCTAATGAAAAACTGTTTTTT. Translating gives CASSFGEGSNEKLFF.

This rearrangement joins TRBV19 to TRBJ2-7; D gene unclear. The CDR3 is 15 amino acids. Per germline, CDR1 LNHDA and CDR2 SQIVND (reference sequence). V dropped 1 base and J dropped 1 base, with 11 bases sitting between them. CDR3: CASSIAGPRSYEQYF. The CDR3 DNA reads as TGTGCCAGTAGTATAGCAGGACCGAGATCCTACGAGCAGTACTTC.

The chain is built from TRBV3-1 (or the pseudogene TRBV3-2) and TRBJ1-6; 8 bases are a match to TRBD1. J lost 0 bases, V lost 0 bases, and 4 bases had no gene match. The CDR3 spans 18 residues. Per germline, CDR1 LGHDT and CDR2 YNNKEL (reference sequence). The CDR3: CASSQDVDRGSYNSPLHF. The CDR3 DNA is TGTGCCAGCAGCCAAGATGTAGACAGGGGCTCCTATAATTCACCCCTCCACTTT.

The chain couples TRBV7-2 to TRBJ1-3; D is ambiguous. CDR1 and CDR2 (germline): SGHTA, FQGNSA. The CDR3 is 15 residues long. The ends were cut back, 2 bases at V and 4 bases at J, with 12 bases in the middle. The CDR3 region has the DNA TGTGCCAGCAGCTTAATTCCAGAGGGAGGAAACACCATATATTTT. Its translation: CASSLIPEGGNTIYF.

The chain has TRBV14 and TRBJ1-2, with D uncertain. The germline V and J ends were trimmed by 1 base and 6 bases, with 12 bases remaining between them. This CDR3 region has 14 residues. Germline CDR1 reads SGHDN; CDR2 reads FVKESK. This CDR3 is CASSQAESGDGYTF. CDR3 DNA sequence: TGTGCCAGCAGCCAAGCTGAGAGTGGTGATGGCTACACCTTC.

The CDR3 DNA reads TGTGCCAGCAGCCAAGAGTCGGGGCCCGGGGTTCGGTATTTT. Amino acid sequence: CASSQESGPGVRYF. The rearrangement joins TRBV3-1 (or the pseudogene TRBV3-2) to TRBJ2-3; tentatively, D is TRBD1 or TRBD2 (5 bases each). This CDR3 region has 14 residues. Germline values: CDR1 LGHDT, CDR2 YNNKEL (reference sequence). The ends were cut back, 0 bases at V and 14 bases at J, with 18 bases in the middle.

The J gene is TRBJ2-2, the V gene TRBV28, with TRBD2 as a possible D gene (6 bases). Germline V lookup: CDR1 MDHEN, CDR2 SYDVKM. The CDR3 runs 17 residues. V shed 4 bases and J shed 6 bases, with 21 bases lying between them. The CDR3 here is CASSSQKRLVVAGELFF. The CDR3 coding sequence is TGTGCCAGCAGTTCCCAGAAACGACTAGTTGTGGCCGGGGAGCTGTTTTTT.